This entry concerns a single TCR beta chain. Reverse transcription of roughly 0.45 to 1 ug RNA was carried out with random hexamers. With immunoSEQ multiplex PCR, TCR beta CDR3 was amplified across 54 Vbeta and 13 Jbeta. TCRdb redid the calling of the immunoSEQ multiplex PCR reads with MiXCR, one entry per CDR3 protein. There are about 430,000 distinct CDR3 sequences in the sample; approximately 85% occur only once, and about 0.12% lies in the top ten. These data originate in a study of CD8 T cells in Susac syndrome. The CDR3 sequence is 13 residues long. Germline V gene data show CDR1 as SGHVS and CDR2 as FNYEAQ. With 6 bases removed from V and 4 bases from J, the gap between germline ends came to 13 bases. Through negative isolation, CD4+ and CD8+ T cells were obtained, while TEMRA cells were enriched using FACS.

The sequence came from a human donor with multiple sclerosis. The source material was CD8+ T cells from PBMCs. The chain employs TRBV7-6 and TRBJ2-7; possible D gene TRBD1, 5 bases. Written as DNA, the CDR3 is TGTGCCAGCAGTTCCGATGGGGCGTACGAGCAGTACTTC. It codes for CASSSDGAYEQYF.